This section outlines one TCR beta chain sequence together with its context. Its antigen remains unidentified. The source of the sample is a study of cytomegalovirus exposure and HLA in healthy donors. General study points: A later analysis showed HLA-associated TCR beta chains outstripping equally common others in clonal expansion. A prior analysis recorded that most TCR beta V segments were productive about 87% or about 30% of the time.

V lost 2 bases to trimming and J lost 6 bases; unmatched junction nucleotides: 10. Per the germline V gene, CDR1 is SNHLY and CDR2 is FYNNEI. The CDR3 has 17 amino acids. The PCR used 60 Vbeta and 13 Jbeta primers. TCRdb's table, derived via immunoSEQ multiplex PCR, lists solely in-frame clones and lacks some. The sample contains around 230,000 clones, over 60% of which appear only once. The specimen was PBMCs. The clonotype was recovered from a male donor in good health and CMV-seronegative. The chain has TRBV2 and TRBJ2-2; TRBD2 aligns across 9 bases. CDR3 region: CASSETRTSEVSGELFF. CDR3 DNA sequence: TGTGCCAGCAGTGAAACCCGGACTAGCGAAGTCTCCGGGGAGCTGTTTTTT.